One sample yielded the 13 T cell receptor beta chains listed below, sequenced in a study of CD8+ T cells in alopecia areata. Following RNA extraction, reverse transcription yielded cDNA that acted as the sequencing template. The method was immunoSEQ multiplex PCR; TCRdb's version includes in-frame clones alone and lacks a portion of them. The table records around 100,000 clones, about two thirds of them present only once. Treatment given: oral pan-JAK inhibitor, 5-10 mg twice daily. Sample: CD8+ T cells sorted from blood, taken between weeks 44 and 45, from a patient treated with tofacitinib. Source of these receptors: a human donor with alopecia areata.

V usage is TRBV30 and J usage is TRBJ1-1, with D uncertain. The germline V gene has CDR1 GTSNPN and CDR2 SVGIG (reference sequence). The CDR3 consists of 14 residues. V lost 0 bases and J 1 base, leaving 9 bases between the germline ends. The CDR3 reads CAWSVGVGNTEAFF. DNA for the CDR3: TGTGCCTGGAGTGTAGGCGTGGGGAACACTGAAGCTTTCTTT.

This chain connects TRBV29-1 to TRBJ2-4; D gene ambiguous. Trimming pared 4 bases from V and 7 bases from J, leaving 17 bases between. CDR3 length: 14 residues. In germline, CDR1 is SQVTM, CDR2 ANQGSEA. In DNA form, the CDR3 reads TGCAGCGTTGCCCCAAGTGGGAAGGAGAACATTCAGTACTTC. It translates to CSVAPSGKENIQYF.

The chain has TRBV4-3 and TRBJ2-1; 12 nucleotides match TRBD2. Germline assignment: CDR1 LGHNA and CDR2 YSLEER. V shed 0 bases, J shed 6 bases, and the junction held 6 bases outside the gene matches. The CDR3 extends over 17 amino acids. CDR3 DNA: TGCGCCAGCAGCCAAGATTGGGCTAGCGGGGGGGCCAATGAGCAGTTCTTC. Amino acids: CASSQDWASGGANEQFF.

The chain links TRBV25-1 to TRBJ2-7; D may match TRBD1 or TRBD2 (5 bases each). There are 14 residues in the CDR3. V gave up 0 bases and J gave up 4 bases, with 10 bases separating them. Germline CDR1 and CDR2: MGHDK and SYGVNS. The CDR3 sequence is CASSEYGTQYEQYF. The CDR3 DNA is TGTGCCAGCAGTGAATACGGGACGCAATACGAGCAGTACTTC.

The V gene is TRBV9, the J gene TRBJ1-2, with 9 positions matching TRBD1. The CDR3 length is 15 residues. CDR1 SGDLS and CDR2 YYNGEE come from the germline V gene. Trimming at V came to 4 bases and at J to 6 bases, leaving 10 bases not matched to a gene. CDR3 sequence (DNA): TGTGCCAGCAGCTCATCCGGGACAGGGAGGGATGGCTACACCTTC. As protein: CASSSSGTGRDGYTF.

This rearrangement joins TRBV30 to TRBJ1-1; D is unclear. The CDR3 extends over 13 amino acids. V gave up 3 bases and J gave up 0 bases, with 8 bases separating them. CDR1 is GTSNPN and CDR2 is SVGIG in the germline V gene (reference sequence). CDR3 loop: CAWSPVMNTEAFF. In DNA, the CDR3 is TGTGCCTGGAGCCCAGTTATGAACACTGAAGCTTTCTTT. The whole variable domain, remainder taken from reference TRBV30 and TRBJ1-1, is SQTIHQWPATLVQPVGSPLSLECTVEGTSNPNLYWYRQAAGRGLQLLFYSVGIGQISSEVPQNLSASRPQDRQFILSSKKLLLSDSGFYLCAWSPVMNTEAFFGQGTRLTVV.

This clone was counted only a few times. V and J are TRBV5-1 and TRBJ1-1; tentative D call: TRBD1 (6 bases). CDR3 length: 16 residues. V lost 7 bases, J lost 4 bases, and 23 bases lay in between. Per germline, CDR1 SGHRS and CDR2 YFSETQ. CDR3 protein: CASGGTGQGGSTEAFF. The DNA of the CDR3 is TGCGCCAGCGGTGGTACAGGGCAAGGAGGTAGCACTGAAGCTTTCTTT. The variable domain in full, completed from reference TRBV5-1 and TRBJ1-1, reads KAGVTQTPRYLIKTRGQQVTLSCSPISGHRSVSWYQQTPGQGLQFLFEYFSETQRNKGNFPGRFSGRQFSNSRSEMNVSTLELGDSALYLCASGGTGQGGSTEAFFGQGTRLTVV.

The sample holds a few counts of this clone. The CDR3 DNA reads TGTGCCAGCAGCTTGGAACCGGGGAACACTGAAGCTTTCTTT. It encodes CASSLEPGNTEAFF. This chain links TRBV7-8 with TRBJ1-1; D is uncertain. There are 14 residues in the CDR3. Germline V CDR1 and CDR2: SGHVS, FQNEAQ. Trimming left V 3 bases short and J 1 base short, with 9 bases between. Full variable domain (rest looked up from reference TRBV7-8 and TRBJ1-1): GAGVSQSPRYKVAKRGQDVALRCDPISGHVSLFWYQQALGQGPEFLTYFQNEAQLDKSGLPSDRFFAERPEGSVSTLKIQRTQQEDSAVYLCASSLEPGNTEAFFGQGTRLTVV.

The gene calls are TRBV5-8 and TRBJ1-1, with a weak D call TRBD1 (5 bases). Germline-derived CDR1 and CDR2 are SGHTS and YDEGEE. The V end was cut by 4 bases, the J end by 4 bases, with 11 bases between. This CDR3 comprises 13 residues. CDR3 in DNA: TGTGCCAGCAGCCCACGGGGGGGCACTGAAGCTTTCTTT. Its protein is CASSPRGGTEAFF.

This clone was seen a single time. The chain is built from TRBV7-9 and TRBJ1-2; no clear D. The germline CDR1 and CDR2 sequences are SEHNR and FQNEAQ (reference sequence). Between the trimmed V and J ends, which lost 8 bases and 7 bases, there was a span of 14 bases. The CDR3 totals 12 residues. In DNA form, the CDR3 reads TGTGCCAGCGGAGAAGAACCCTTTGGCTACACCTTC. Its translation is CASGEEPFGYTF.

The chain couples TRBV19 to TRBJ1-2; D gene uncertain. Trimming pared 8 bases from V and 2 bases from J, leaving 12 bases between. In germline, CDR1 is LNHDA, CDR2 SQIVND (reference sequence). The CDR3 sequence is 13 residues long. The CDR3 region has the DNA TGTGCCAGTGGGGTAGGGAGAAACTATGGCTACACCTTC. Translating it yields CASGVGRNYGYTF.

This clone is deemed medium-sized. The chain joins TRBV29-1 to TRBJ2-4, with no clear D. V lost 4 bases, J lost 7 bases, and 14 bases lay in between. Germline CDR1 SQVTM, CDR2 ANQGSEA. This CDR3 spans 13 amino acids. CDR3: CSVVGLGENIQYF. The CDR3 DNA reads TGCAGCGTTGTCGGTCTAGGCGAGAACATTCAGTACTTC. Variable domain in full (rest from reference TRBV29-1 and TRBJ2-4): SAVISQKPSRDICQRGTSLTIQCQVDSQVTMMFWYRQQPGQSLTLIATANQGSEATYESGFVIDKFPISRPNLTFSTLTVSNMSPEDSSIYLCSVVGLGENIQYFGAGTRLSVL.

This clone was recorded a few times. This chain uses TRBV6-5 with TRBJ1-1; TRBD1 might be the D (5 bases). The CDR3 loop spans 15 amino acids. Per the germline V gene, CDR1 is MNHEY and CDR2 is SVGAGI. Deletions cut 0 bases from V and 5 bases from J, with 13 bases between. The CDR3 protein is CASSYSGVRGTEAFF. In DNA, the CDR3 is TGTGCCAGCAGTTACTCGGGGGTACGAGGGACTGAAGCTTTCTTT.